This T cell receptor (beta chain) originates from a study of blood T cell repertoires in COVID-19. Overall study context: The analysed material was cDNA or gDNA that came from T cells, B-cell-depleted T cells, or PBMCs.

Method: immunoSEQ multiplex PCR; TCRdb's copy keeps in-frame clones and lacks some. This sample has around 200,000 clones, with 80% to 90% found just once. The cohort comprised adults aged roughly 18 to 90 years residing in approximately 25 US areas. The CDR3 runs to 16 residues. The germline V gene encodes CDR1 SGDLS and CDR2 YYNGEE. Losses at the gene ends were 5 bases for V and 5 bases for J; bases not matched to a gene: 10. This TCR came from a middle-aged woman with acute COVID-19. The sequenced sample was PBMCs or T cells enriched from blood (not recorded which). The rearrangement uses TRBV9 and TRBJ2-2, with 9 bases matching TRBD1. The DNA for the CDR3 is TGTGCCAGCAGGCCCCCGGGACAGGGTTTGACCGGGGAGCTGTTTTTT. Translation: CASRPPGQGLTGELFF.